The TCR beta chain described here comes from a study of Ad26.COV2.S vaccination and SARS-CoV-2 variants. For the study at large: Ad26.COV2.S shots went into the muscle once or twice, 56 days apart. Study results and limitations: Vaccinated individuals (as opposed to placebo recipients) had higher spike-specific TCR breadth. TCR breadth and depth analyses may have underestimated total T cell responses.

TCRdb's copy holds only in-frame clones and misses some; the assay was immunoSEQ multiplex PCR. In the table there are 400,000 to 450,000 clones, about nine tenths of which are singletons. As for treatment: about 20 received Ad26.COV2.S at low or high dose, single or two shots; five or six received placebo; per-sample allocation not given. Specimen acquisition occurred on day 63 following the initial vaccine or placebo injection. About this clone: Its target is unknown.

CDR3 length: 16 residues. Germline trimming cut 1 base from V and 2 bases from J; bases unmatched to any gene: 2. Germline V gene lookup returns CDR1 MNHNY and CDR2 SVGAGI (reference sequence). V gene TRBV6-6 combines with J gene TRBJ2-1; the match to TRBD2 covers 10 bases. The sequenced sample was peripheral blood, obtained in a trial of Ad26.COV2.S vaccine versus placebo. The receptor's source is a person between 18 and 65 years old who received the Ad26.COV2.S COVID-19 vaccine or a placebo. The CDR3 DNA sequence: TGTGCCAGCAGTTACTTGGGGACTAGCGCCTACAATGAGCAGTTCTTC. This translates into CASSYLGTSAYNEQFF.